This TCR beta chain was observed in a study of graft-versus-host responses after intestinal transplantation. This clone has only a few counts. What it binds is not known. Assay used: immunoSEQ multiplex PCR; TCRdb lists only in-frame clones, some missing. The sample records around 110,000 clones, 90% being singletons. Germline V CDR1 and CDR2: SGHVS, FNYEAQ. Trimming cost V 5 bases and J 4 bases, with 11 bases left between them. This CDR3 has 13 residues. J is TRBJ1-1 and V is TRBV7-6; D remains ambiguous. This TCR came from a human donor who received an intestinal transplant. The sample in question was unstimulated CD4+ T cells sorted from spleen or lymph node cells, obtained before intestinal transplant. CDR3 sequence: CASSRRGGTEAFF. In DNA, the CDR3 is TGTGCCAGCAGCCGTCGCGGAGGCACTGAAGCTTTCTTT.